This TCR beta chain was sequenced for a study of blood T cells in healthy people across ages (dated by TCRdb to between 2014 and 2017). Context from the whole study: In model experiments, roughly one uniquely barcoded TCR beta cDNA molecule per two T cells was captured by template switching. The donors were divided into four age groups: young (average about 15 years), middle-aged (about 39), aged (around 67) and long-lived (about 80). Two additional independent replicas of 1 million unique cDNA reads from the same blood draw were analyzed for two donors (one aged 18 to 29 and one aged 80 or older). The study measured age-related changes in TCR beta repertoire diversity using deep sequencing normalized with unique cDNA molecular identifiers. Broader findings and caveats from the paper: Observed TCR beta diversity per million T cells fell roughly linearly with age, and a significant reduction was already apparent by age approximately 41. Compared with the aged group, the long-lived group had more naive CD4+ T cells, fewer expanded clones and increased TCR diversity, suggesting age selection. Bulk unsorted PBMC profiling prevented conclusive comparison of naive and antigen-experienced compartments. Observed TCR beta diversity correlated strongly with the percentage of naive T cells measured by flow cytometry. Donor CMV infection status was unknown, potentially confounding age-related changes in expanded clonotypes. Estimates of total diversity based on one million sequenced T cells were considered lower bounds and underestimates.

The approximately 41 donors, aged about 6 to 100 years, were systemically healthy Caucasian individuals from Russia. Each donor gave around 9 milliliters of peripheral blood, collected into EDTA-treated Vacutainer tubes. PBMCs were isolated by Ficoll-Paque density-gradient centrifugation, with at least 7 million obtained per sample. Trizol reagent was used to extract total RNA from PBMCs, with at least 5 micrograms per sample. Naive CD45RAhigh/CD27high T cell percentages were measured by flow cytometry on a PBMC aliquot from every donor. Library preparation employed 5' RACE. Sequencing took place on an Illumina HiSeq 2500. A second PCR of about 7 to 12 cycles was run with a J-beta primer mix and a sample-barcoded 5' primer. A template-switch 5' adaptor carrying 12 random nucleotides introduced a unique molecular identifier onto each TCR beta cDNA molecule. At least 3 million CDR3-containing paired-end reads were obtained from each sample. The Mint cDNA synthesis kit, primed by a TRBC-specific oligonucleotide, was used to synthesize first-strand cDNA from all RNA. All cDNA was treated with uracil-DNA glycosylase and then went through a first 18-cycle PCR with the universal primers M1SS and BC2_uni_R. In the original analysis: Each sample was normalized by randomly selecting 1 million high-quality reads, each carrying a distinct molecular identifier. Instead of being binned into consensus sequences, reads with shared molecular identifiers were discarded. MiTCR, with a Q25 quality threshold and the strictest error-elimination algorithm, was used for CDR3 identification, clonotype clustering and error correction. A nonparametric unseen species model using Euler transformation provided a lower-bound estimate of total TCR beta diversity. Using fastp at Q25 and MiXCR, TCRdb reprocessed the public reads and kept productive beta chains. Identical CDR3 protein sequences are pooled into one entry, listed with their most common genes and DNA. The V and J calls shown here were made by TCRdb, not taken from the authors' results. A total of around 1,000,000 distinct CDR3 sequences appear in this sample, roughly 24% of them only once. 0.65% to 0.75% of the sample is taken by the ten largest.

Points on this clonotype: It has no known antigen specificity. No much larger clone is present one base from it, and per-base qualities are unavailable.

The CDR3 holds 13 amino acids from the cysteine to the phenylalanine. This entry keeps only the CDR3 DNA: 39 bases, framed from base 1. Trimming costs V 3 bases and J 5 bases, and their ends lie 8 bases apart. For CDR1 and CDR2, the germline V gene lists SGHAT and FQNNGV. These data were also reused for a study on T cells of mothers and their children. Drawing on the second study: The donors were nine systemically healthy Caucasian individuals, made up of three mothers and their six children. cDNA synthesis consumed the entire amount of extracted RNA, loaded at 1.5 ug RNA in each 15 ul reaction. In the second PCR, sample barcodes and 2-4 random nucleotides were introduced via the M1S primer. Over 8.5 million TCR beta CDR3 reads were obtained for each mother, and some 3 million reads were obtained for each child. TCR recombination output is similarly shaped by thymic selection in related and unrelated pairs, with a minor effect exerted by inherited differences. Normalized repertoire overlap in related mother-child pairs was always slightly higher than in unrelated mother-child pairs, but the difference was never significant. No persistent microchimeric T cell clones were detected, at a sensitivity of around 97 clones per million clonotypes. To look for features that set related mother-child pairs apart from unrelated individuals, the researchers ran deep NGS to compare the TCR beta repertoires of mothers and children. On average, the children were 11 +/- 4 years old, while the mothers were about 40 +/- 4 years old. After adapter ligation was performed with NEBNext reagents, the libraries were sequenced on an Illumina HiSeq 2000 with 100+100 nt paired-end reads. To avoid cross-contamination, the mother libraries and the child libraries were prepared a month apart and sequenced in separate runs. Between roughly 500,000 and 2,000,000 distinct TCR beta clonotypes were identified per donor. Naive TCR beta clonotypes were estimated from low-frequency clonotypes matched to each donor's FACS-determined naive share, without sorting.

The sample was blood. The sequence came from a girl aged 2 to 10 in good health. Recombination joined TRBV11-2 with TRBJ2-4; the D gene identity is not certain. The DNA sequence is given as TGTGCCAGCAGCTTTGTGTATCAAAACATTCAGTACTTC. It is translated as CASSFVYQNIQYF.